The clone carrying this T cell receptor beta chain has at least ten counts. What it binds is unknown. V was trimmed by 5 bases and J by 8 bases, leaving 18 bases between them. CDR3 size: 14 residues. TCRdb reprocessed the reads via MiXCR and lists one record per CDR3 protein. The profile shows approximately 110,000 distinct CDR3 sequences, 30% of them singletons. The data are from a study of T cell repertoires in cytomegalovirus infection. As for the study in general: Public TCR beta signatures marked donors with CMV infection and the matching HLA.

Study observations and caveats: Clonotypes of TCR beta that were HLA-C-restricted and CMV-specific dominated the ex vivo response. Carriers of CMV plus the relevant HLA were identified by cumulative public TCR beta family frequency.

The chain is built from TRBV12-3 or TRBV12-4 and TRBJ1-2; D might be TRBD1 (5 bases). Sample: CD8+ T cells from cultured PBMCs, taken from culture after CMV antigen stimulation. This TCR came from a human donor in good health (CMV status not recorded). Some clones in this sample may be carry-over from other donors' samples. This chain's CDR3 is CASSRLSGTVGYTF. In DNA form, the CDR3 reads TGTGCCAGCAGTCGTTTATCAGGGACTGTGGGCTACACCTTC.